A single sample gave rise to the 16 T cell receptor beta chains below, sequenced in a study of cytomegalovirus exposure and HLA in healthy donors. This PCR relied on a set of 60 Vbeta primers and 13 Jbeta primers. Method: immunoSEQ multiplex PCR; TCRdb's copy keeps in-frame clones and lacks some. The sample holds about 150,000 clones; 76% are singletons and the top ten take approximately 2.8%. The sample comprised PBMCs. These receptors were taken from a male donor in good health and CMV-seronegative.

This clone appeared a few times. The rearrangement joins TRBV6-5 to TRBJ2-1, with D maybe TRBD2 (7 bases). V was trimmed by 0 bases and J by 7 bases, leaving 16 bases between them. CDR1 and CDR2 (germline): MNHEY, SVGAGI. This CDR3 region has 16 residues. The CDR3 DNA follows: TGTGCCAGCAGTTACTCGACGGTGGGGGGGCCGAATGAGCAGTTCTTC. Translated: CASSYSTVGGPNEQFF.

The V and J genes are TRBV7-2 and TRBJ2-5; 8 positions agree with TRBD1. The J call may be wrong; the DNA end is better matched by TRBJ2-7. The CDR3 totals 15 residues. Germline V gene lookup returns CDR1 SGHTA and CDR2 FQGNSA. CDR3 nucleotide sequence: TGTGCCAGCAGCTTTCAGACAGGGGCAGCCTACGAGCAGTACTTC. Translated, it gives CASSFQTGAAYEQYF.

The chain is built from TRBV27 and TRBJ2-7; 7 nucleotides agree with TRBD1. CDR3 size: 17 residues. V gave up 2 bases and J gave up 4 bases; unmatched junction bases: 14. Looked up from germline, CDR1 is MNHEY and CDR2 is SMNVEV (reference sequence). The CDR3 coding sequence is TGTGCCAGCAGTTTACAAAGAGGGGGCAGATCCCCTTACGAGCAGTACTTC. It encodes CASSLQRGGRSPYEQYF.

The V call is TRBV28, the J call TRBJ2-7; 8 positions match TRBD2. CDR1 MDHEN and CDR2 SYDVKM come from the germline V gene. The CDR3 totals 15 residues. J was trimmed by 3 bases and V by 7 bases; bases with no gene match: 11. The CDR3 region is CASTMSGGEDYEQYF. DNA of the CDR3: TGTGCCAGCACCATGTCGGGGGGGGAGGACTACGAGCAGTACTTC.

The chain joins TRBV7-9 to TRBJ1-1; D might be TRBD1 (5 bases). This CDR3 has 13 residues. The V and J ends lost 3 bases and 4 bases respectively, with 9 bases between them. Germline values: CDR1 SEHNR, CDR2 FQNEAQ (reference sequence). The CDR3 reads CASSFVTATEAFF. CDR3 DNA sequence: TGTGCCAGCAGCTTTGTGACAGCCACTGAAGCTTTCTTT.

This chain links TRBV29-1 with TRBJ2-7; D is unclear. Germline values: CDR1 SQVTM, CDR2 ANQGSEA. CDR3 length equals 11 residues. V was pared by 2 bases and J by 4 bases, with 6 bases between. This CDR3 is CSVEFQYEQYF. The CDR3 DNA is TGCAGCGTTGAATTTCAGTACGAGCAGTACTTC.

This chain uses TRBV4-1 with TRBJ2-3, with TRBD2 matching over 10 bases. Trimming at V came to 0 bases and at J to 4 bases, leaving 7 bases not matched to a gene. The CDR3 consists of 17 residues. Germline V gene lookup returns CDR1 MGHRA and CDR2 YSYEKL. Here the CDR3 reads CASSQDEPSGGSDTQYF. The CDR3 DNA reads as TGCGCCAGCAGCCAAGACGAGCCTAGCGGGGGCTCAGATACGCAGTATTTT.

The chain joins TRBV6-6 to TRBJ2-7; 7 nucleotides agree with TRBD1. Germline trimming cut 0 bases from V and 3 bases from J; bases unmatched to any gene: 8. Per germline, CDR1 MNHNY and CDR2 SVGAGI (reference sequence). The CDR3 contains 16 residues. CDR3 sequence reads: CASSYSAAQGDYEQYF. In DNA, the CDR3 is TGTGCCAGCAGTTACTCGGCCGCGCAGGGGGACTACGAGCAGTACTTC.

V and J are TRBV2 and TRBJ2-5; D might be TRBD2 (6 bases). Germline lookup yields CDR1 SNHLY and CDR2 FYNNEI. The CDR3 extends over 15 amino acids. Trimming stripped 6 bases from V and 1 base from J, with 15 bases between. In DNA form, the CDR3 reads TGTGCCAGCAGCGCCGTAGCGGCACCCCAAGAGACCCAGTACTTC. It yields the protein CASSAVAAPQETQYF.

J is TRBJ2-7 and V is TRBV2; D might be TRBD2 (5 bases). The germline V gene encodes CDR1 SNHLY and CDR2 FYNNEI. The CDR3 has 14 amino acids. The V gene lost 7 bases and the J gene lost 5 bases, with 18 bases spanning the gap. DNA for the CDR3: TGTGCCAGCACCGGGGTAGGGTTGGCCCACGAGCAGTACTTC. It specifies CASTGVGLAHEQYF.

The chain combines TRBV2 with TRBJ2-7, with TRBD2 as a possible D gene (5 bases). In germline, CDR1 is SNHLY, CDR2 FYNNEI. The V end lost 7 bases, the J end lost 0 bases, and 10 bases lay between the germline ends. The CDR3 consists of 13 residues. The CDR3 coding sequence is TGTGCCAGCACCGACGGGATCTCCTACGAGCAGTACTTC. Its protein is CASTDGISYEQYF.

The genes are TRBV27 and TRBJ1-1; D is ambiguous. The CDR3 spans 15 residues. Trimming removed 4 bases from V and 4 bases from J, with 16 bases in between. Germline V CDR1 and CDR2: MNHEY, SMNVEV (reference sequence). The CDR3 protein is CASSWAGPAGTEAFF. CDR3 DNA: TGTGCCAGCAGTTGGGCCGGACCCGCGGGCACTGAAGCTTTCTTT.

The chain has TRBV10-3 and TRBJ2-1, with 11 bases aligning to TRBD2. The CDR3 extends over 16 amino acids. Germline values: CDR1 ENHRY, CDR2 SYGVKD. After removal of 5 bases from V and 4 bases from J, the junction contained 7 bases not matched to a gene. The CDR3 sequence is CAISSILAGAYNEQFF. CDR3 sequence (DNA): TGTGCCATCAGTTCGATACTAGCGGGAGCTTACAATGAGCAGTTCTTC.

The chain combines TRBV27 with TRBJ1-2; 7 bases map to TRBD1. V lost 3 bases to trimming and J lost 4 bases; unmatched junction nucleotides: 23. From germline, CDR1 is MNHEY and CDR2 SMNVEV (reference sequence). The CDR3 length is 20 residues. The CDR3 DNA sequence: TGTGCCAGCAGTTTTTCGATCTCACCGGCGGGATGGGACAGCCTCTATGGCTACACCTTC. Translating gives CASSFSISPAGWDSLYGYTF.

This chain connects TRBV7-2 to TRBJ2-5; 9 bases fit TRBD1. Germline trimming cut 0 bases from V and 5 bases from J; bases unmatched to any gene: 10. CDR3 length: 17 amino acids. The germline V gene encodes CDR1 SGHTA and CDR2 FQGNSA. In DNA, the CDR3 is TGTGCCAGCAGCTTAGCGCGTGGACAGGGGATTGTGGAGACCCAGTACTTC. Translating gives CASSLARGQGIVETQYF.

This chain joins TRBV28 and TRBJ1-2, with 9 nucleotides matching TRBD1. This CDR3 is 13 amino acids long. J lost 8 bases, V lost 6 bases, and 7 bases had no gene match. Germline V gives CDR1 MDHEN, CDR2 SYDVKM. CDR3 DNA: TGTGCCAGCAGGGCGGGGACAGGGAACGGCTACACCTTC. Its translation: CASRAGTGNGYTF.